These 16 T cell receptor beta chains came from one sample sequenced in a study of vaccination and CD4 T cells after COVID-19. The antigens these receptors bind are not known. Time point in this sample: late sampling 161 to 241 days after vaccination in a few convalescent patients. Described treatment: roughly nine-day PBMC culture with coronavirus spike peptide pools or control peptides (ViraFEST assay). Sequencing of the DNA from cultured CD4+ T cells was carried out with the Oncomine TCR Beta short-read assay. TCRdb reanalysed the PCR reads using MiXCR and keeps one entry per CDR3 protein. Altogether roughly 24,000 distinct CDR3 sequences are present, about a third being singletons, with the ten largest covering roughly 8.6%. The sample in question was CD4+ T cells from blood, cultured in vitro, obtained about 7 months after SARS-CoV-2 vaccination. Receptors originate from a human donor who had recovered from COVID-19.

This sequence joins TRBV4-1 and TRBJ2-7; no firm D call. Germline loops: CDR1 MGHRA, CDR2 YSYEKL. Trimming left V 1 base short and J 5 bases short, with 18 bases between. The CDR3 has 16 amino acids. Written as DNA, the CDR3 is TGCGCCAGCAGCCAAGTGAATATGGGGTGGGCGGACGAGCAGTACTTC. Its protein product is CASSQVNMGWADEQYF.

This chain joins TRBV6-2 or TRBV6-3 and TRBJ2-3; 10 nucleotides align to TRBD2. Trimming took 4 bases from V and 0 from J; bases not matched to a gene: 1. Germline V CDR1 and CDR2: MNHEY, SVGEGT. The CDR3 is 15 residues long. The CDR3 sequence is CASSLTSGSTDTQYF. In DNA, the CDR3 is TGTGCCAGCAGTTTGACTAGCGGGAGCACAGATACGCAGTATTTT.

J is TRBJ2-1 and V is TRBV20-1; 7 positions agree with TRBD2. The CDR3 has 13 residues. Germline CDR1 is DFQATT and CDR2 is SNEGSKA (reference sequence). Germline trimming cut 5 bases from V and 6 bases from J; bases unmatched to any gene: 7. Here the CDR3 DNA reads TGCAGTGCTGGGGGGGTTCGAGGCAATGAGCAGTTCTTC. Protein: CSAGGVRGNEQFF.

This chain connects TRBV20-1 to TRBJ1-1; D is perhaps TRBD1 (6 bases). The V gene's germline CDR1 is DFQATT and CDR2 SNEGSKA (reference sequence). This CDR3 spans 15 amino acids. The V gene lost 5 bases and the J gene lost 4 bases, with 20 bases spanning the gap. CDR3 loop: CSAQGNVGAPTEAFF. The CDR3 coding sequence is TGCAGTGCTCAAGGTAACGTGGGGGCGCCCACTGAAGCTTTCTTT.

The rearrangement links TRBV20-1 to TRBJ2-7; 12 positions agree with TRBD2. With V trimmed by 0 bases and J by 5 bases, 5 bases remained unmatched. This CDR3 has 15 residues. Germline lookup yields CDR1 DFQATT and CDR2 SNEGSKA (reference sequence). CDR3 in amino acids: CSARDLLAGGDEQYF. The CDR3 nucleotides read TGCAGTGCTAGAGATCTCCTAGCGGGAGGGGACGAGCAGTACTTC.

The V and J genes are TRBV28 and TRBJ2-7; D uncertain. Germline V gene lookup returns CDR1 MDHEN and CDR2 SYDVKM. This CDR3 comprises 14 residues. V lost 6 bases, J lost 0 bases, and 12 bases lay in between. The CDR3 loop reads CASSRNHYSYEQYF. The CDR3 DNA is TGTGCCAGCAGCCGAAACCACTACTCCTACGAGCAGTACTTC.

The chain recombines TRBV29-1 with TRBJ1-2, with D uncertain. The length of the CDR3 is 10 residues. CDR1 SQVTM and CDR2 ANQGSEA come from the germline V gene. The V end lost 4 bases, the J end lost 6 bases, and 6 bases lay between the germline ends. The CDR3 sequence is CSVGSDGYTF. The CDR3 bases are TGCAGCGTTGGTAGTGATGGCTACACCTTC.

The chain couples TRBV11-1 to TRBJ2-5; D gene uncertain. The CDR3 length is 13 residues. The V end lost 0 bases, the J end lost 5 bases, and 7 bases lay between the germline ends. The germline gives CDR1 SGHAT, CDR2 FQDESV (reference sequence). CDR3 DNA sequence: TGTGCCAGCAGCTTAGCCACTCTGGAGACCCAGTACTTC. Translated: CASSLATLETQYF. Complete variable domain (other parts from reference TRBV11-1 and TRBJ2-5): EAEVAQSPRYKITEKSQAVAFWCDPISGHATLYWYRQILGQGPELLVQFQDESVVDDSQLPKDRFSAERLKGVDSTLKIQPAELGDSAMYLCASSLATLETQYFGPGTRLLVL.

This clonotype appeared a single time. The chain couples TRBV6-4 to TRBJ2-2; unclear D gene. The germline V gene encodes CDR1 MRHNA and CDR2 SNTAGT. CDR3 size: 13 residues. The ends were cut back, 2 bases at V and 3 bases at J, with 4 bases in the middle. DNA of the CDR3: TGTGCCAGCAGTGACAGGGACACCGGGGAGCTGTTTTTT. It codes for CASSDRDTGELFF.

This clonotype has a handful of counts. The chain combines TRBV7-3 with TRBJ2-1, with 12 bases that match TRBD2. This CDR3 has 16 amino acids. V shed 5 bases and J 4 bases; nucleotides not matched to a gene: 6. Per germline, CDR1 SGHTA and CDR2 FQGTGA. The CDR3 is CASSPHGTSGYNEQFF. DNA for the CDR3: TGTGCCAGCAGCCCCCATGGGACTAGCGGGTACAATGAGCAGTTCTTC. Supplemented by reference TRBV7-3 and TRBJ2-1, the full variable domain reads GAGVSQTPSNKVTEKGKYVELRCDPISGHTALYWYRQSLGQGPEFLIYFQGTGAADDSGLPNDRFFAVRPEGSVSTLKIQRTERGDSAVYLCASSPHGTSGYNEQFFGPGTRLTVL.

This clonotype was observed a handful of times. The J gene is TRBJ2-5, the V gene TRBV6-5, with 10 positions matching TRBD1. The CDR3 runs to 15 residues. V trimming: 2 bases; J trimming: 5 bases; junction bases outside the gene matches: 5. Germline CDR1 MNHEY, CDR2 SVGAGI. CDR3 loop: CASSYGTGEFETQYF. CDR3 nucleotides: TGTGCCAGCAGTTACGGGACAGGGGAGTTTGAGACCCAGTACTTC.

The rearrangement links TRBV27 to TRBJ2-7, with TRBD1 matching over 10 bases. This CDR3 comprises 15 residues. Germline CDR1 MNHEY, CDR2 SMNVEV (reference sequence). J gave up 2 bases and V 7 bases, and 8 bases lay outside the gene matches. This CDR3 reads CASTQTGTGAYEQYF. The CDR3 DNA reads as TGTGCCAGCACCCAGACCGGGACAGGGGCCTACGAGCAGTACTTC.

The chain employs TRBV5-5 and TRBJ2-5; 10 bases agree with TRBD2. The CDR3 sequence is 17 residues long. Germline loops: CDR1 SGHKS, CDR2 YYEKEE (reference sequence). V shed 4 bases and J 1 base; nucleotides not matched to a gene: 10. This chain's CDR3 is CASSLSSGSLGQETQYF. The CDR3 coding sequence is TGTGCCAGCAGCCTCTCTAGCGGGAGTCTGGGCCAAGAGACCCAGTACTTC.

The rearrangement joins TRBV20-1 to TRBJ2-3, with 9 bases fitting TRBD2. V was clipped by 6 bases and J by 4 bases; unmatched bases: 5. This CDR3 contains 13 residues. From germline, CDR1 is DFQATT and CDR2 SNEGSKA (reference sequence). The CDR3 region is CSAVAGAPDTQYF. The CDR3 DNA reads TGCAGTGCAGTAGCGGGAGCTCCAGATACGCAGTATTTT.

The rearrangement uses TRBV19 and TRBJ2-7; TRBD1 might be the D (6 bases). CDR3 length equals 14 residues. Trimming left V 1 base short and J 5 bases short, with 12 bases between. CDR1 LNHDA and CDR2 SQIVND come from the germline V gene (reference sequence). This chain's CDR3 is CASSIAQGRDEQYF. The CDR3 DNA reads TGTGCCAGTAGTATAGCACAGGGTCGCGACGAGCAGTACTTC.

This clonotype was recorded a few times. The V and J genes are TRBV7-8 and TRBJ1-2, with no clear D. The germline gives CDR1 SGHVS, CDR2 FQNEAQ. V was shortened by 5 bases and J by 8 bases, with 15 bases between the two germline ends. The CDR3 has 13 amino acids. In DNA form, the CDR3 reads TGTGCCAGCAGCCGCCGGGCCCTTTGGGGCTACACCTTC. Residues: CASSRRALWGYTF.